This T cell receptor (beta chain) was recovered during a study of OX40 agonist ivuxolimab in advanced cancers. Study in general: Patients' therapy was ivuxolimab, an antibody that acts as an agonist of OX40 (CD134).

Generated by immunoSEQ multiplex PCR, the TCRdb table keeps only in-frame clones and is missing some. The sample carries 35,000 to 40,000 clones, roughly 80% recorded once. Per the germline V gene, CDR1 is SGHNT and CDR2 is YYREEE (reference sequence). The CDR3 runs 17 residues. J was trimmed by 7 bases and V by 1 base; bases with no gene match: 12. This clone showed up just once. Its antigen is still unknown. Study-wide results and caveats: Several nonresponders also turned out to have low normalized T-cell clonal expansion.

V is TRBV5-4 and J is TRBJ2-1; 9 bases agree with TRBD2. This material consisted of CD4+ or CD8+ T cells sorted from blood, taken in a trial of the OX40 agonist ivuxolimab. This TCR derives from an adult with an advanced solid tumor such as melanoma, head and neck, liver or kidney cancer. In DNA, the CDR3 is TGTGCCAGCAGCTTGCCTGAGGGCGGGGGGGCTTGGAATGAGCAGTTCTTC. Encoded protein: CASSLPEGGGAWNEQFF.